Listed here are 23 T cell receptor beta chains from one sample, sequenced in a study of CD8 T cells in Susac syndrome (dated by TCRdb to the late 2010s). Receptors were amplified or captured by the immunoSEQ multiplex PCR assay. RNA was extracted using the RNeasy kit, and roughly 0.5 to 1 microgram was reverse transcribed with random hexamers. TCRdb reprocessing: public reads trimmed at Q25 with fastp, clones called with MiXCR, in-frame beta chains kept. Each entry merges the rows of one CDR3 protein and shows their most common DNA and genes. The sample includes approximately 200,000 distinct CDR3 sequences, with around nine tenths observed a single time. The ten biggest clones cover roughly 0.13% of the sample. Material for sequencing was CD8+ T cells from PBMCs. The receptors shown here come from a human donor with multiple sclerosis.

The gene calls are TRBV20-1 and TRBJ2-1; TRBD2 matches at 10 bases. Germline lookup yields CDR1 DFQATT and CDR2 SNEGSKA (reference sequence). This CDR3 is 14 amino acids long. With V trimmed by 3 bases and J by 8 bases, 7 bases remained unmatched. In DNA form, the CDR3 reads TGCAGTGCTAGGGGGCTAGCGGGAGTATATGAGCAGTTCTTC. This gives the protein CSARGLAGVYEQFF.

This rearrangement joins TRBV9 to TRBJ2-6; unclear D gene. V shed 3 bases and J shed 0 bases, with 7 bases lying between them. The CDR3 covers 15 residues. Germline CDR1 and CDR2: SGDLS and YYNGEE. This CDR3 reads CASSARNSGANVLTF. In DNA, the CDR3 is TGTGCCAGCAGCGCCCGGAACTCTGGGGCCAACGTCCTGACTTTC. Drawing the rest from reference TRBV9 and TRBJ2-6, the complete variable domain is DSGVTQTPKHLITATGQRVTLRCSPRSGDLSVYWYQQSLDQGLQFLIQYYNGEERAKGNILERFSAQQFPDLHSELNLSSLELGDSALYFCASSARNSGANVLTFGAGSRLTVL.

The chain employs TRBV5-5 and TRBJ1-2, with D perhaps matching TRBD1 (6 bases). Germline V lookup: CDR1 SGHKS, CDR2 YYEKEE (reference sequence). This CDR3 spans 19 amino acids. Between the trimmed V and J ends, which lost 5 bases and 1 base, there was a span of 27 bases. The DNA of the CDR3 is TGTGCCAGCAGACACGGGACACCCGGAGGAGGCAACCTTAACTATGGCTACACCTTC. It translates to CASRHGTPGGGNLNYGYTF.

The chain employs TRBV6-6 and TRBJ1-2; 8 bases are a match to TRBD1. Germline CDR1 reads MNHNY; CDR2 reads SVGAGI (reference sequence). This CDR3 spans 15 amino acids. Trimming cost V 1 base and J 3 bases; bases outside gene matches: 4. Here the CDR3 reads CASSYLTGADYGYTF. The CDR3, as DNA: TGTGCCAGCAGTTACTTGACAGGGGCTGACTATGGCTACACCTTC.

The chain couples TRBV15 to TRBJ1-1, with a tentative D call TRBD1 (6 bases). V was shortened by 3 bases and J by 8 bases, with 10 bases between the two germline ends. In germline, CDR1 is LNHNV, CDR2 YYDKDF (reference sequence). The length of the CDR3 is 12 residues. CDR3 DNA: TGTGCCACCAGCAGTACCGGGACAGAAGCTTTCTTT. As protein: CATSSTGTEAFF.

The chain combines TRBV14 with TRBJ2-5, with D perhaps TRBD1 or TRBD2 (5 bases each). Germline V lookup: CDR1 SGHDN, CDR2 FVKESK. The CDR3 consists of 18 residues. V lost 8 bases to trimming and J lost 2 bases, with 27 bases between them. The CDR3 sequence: CASASPRRGVWAQETQYF. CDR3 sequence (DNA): TGTGCCAGCGCGTCCCCTAGACGAGGGGTCTGGGCACAAGAGACCCAGTACTTC.

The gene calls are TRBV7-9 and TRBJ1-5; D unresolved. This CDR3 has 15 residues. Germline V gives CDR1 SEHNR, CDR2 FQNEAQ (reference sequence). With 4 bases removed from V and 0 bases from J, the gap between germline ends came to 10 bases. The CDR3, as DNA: TGTGCCAGCAGCTCTAGCGTGGATAGCAATCAGCCCCAGCATTTT. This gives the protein CASSSSVDSNQPQHF. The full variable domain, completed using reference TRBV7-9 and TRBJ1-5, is DTGVSQNPRHKITKRGQNVTFRCDPISEHNRLYWYRQTLGQGPEFLTYFQNEAQLEKSRLLSDRFSAERPKGSFSTLEIQRTEQGDSAMYLCASSSSVDSNQPQHFGDGTRLSIL.

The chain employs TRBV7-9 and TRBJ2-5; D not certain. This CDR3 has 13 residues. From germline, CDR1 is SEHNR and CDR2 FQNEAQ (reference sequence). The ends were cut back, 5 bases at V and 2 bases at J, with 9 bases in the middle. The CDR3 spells CASSLSTQETQYF. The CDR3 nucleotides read TGTGCCAGCAGCCTTAGTACGCAAGAGACCCAGTACTTC.

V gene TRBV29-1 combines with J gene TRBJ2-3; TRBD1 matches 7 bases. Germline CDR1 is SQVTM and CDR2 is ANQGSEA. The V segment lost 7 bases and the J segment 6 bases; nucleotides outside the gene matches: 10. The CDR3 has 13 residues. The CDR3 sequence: CSETGPVSDTQYF. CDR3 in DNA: TGCAGCGAGACAGGGCCCGTTTCGGATACGCAGTATTTT.

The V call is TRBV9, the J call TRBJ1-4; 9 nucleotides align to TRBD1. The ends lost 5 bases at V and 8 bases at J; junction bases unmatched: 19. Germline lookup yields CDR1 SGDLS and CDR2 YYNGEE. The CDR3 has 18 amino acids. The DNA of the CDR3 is TGTGCCAGCAGATTACAACAGGGGGCGTTTTTCCCTTCGGAAAAACTGTTTTTT. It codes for CASRLQQGAFFPSEKLFF.

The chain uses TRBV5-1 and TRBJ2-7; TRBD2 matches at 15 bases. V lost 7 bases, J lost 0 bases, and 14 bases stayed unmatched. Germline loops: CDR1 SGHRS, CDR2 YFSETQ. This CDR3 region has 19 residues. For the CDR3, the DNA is TGCGCCAGCCCGACGGCGGGACTAGCGGGAGGAACCTTCTCCTACGAGCAGTACTTC. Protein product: CASPTAGLAGGTFSYEQYF.

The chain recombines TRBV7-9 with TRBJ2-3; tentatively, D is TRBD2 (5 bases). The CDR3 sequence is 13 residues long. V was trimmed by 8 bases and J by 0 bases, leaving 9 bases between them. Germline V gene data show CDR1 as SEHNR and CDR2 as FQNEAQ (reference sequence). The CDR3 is CASEGPSTDTQYF. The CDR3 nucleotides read TGTGCCAGCGAGGGCCCCAGCACAGATACGCAGTATTTT. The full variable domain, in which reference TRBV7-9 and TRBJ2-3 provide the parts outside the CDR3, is DTGVSQNPRHKITKRGQNVTFRCDPISEHNRLYWYRQTLGQGPEFLTYFQNEAQLEKSRLLSDRFSAERPKGSFSTLEIQRTEQGDSAMYLCASEGPSTDTQYFGPGTRLTVL.

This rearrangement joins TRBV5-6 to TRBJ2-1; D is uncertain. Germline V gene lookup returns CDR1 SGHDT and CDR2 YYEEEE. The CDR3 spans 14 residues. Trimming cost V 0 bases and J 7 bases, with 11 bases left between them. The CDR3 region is CASSLGTAGNEQFF. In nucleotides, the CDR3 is TGTGCCAGCAGCTTGGGGACCGCAGGAAATGAGCAGTTCTTC. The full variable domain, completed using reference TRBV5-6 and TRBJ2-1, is DAGVTQSPTHLIKTRGQQVTLRCSPKSGHDTVSWYQQALGQGPQFIFQYYEEEERQRGNFPDRFSGHQFPNYSSELNVNALLLGDSALYLCASSLGTAGNEQFFGPGTRLTVL.

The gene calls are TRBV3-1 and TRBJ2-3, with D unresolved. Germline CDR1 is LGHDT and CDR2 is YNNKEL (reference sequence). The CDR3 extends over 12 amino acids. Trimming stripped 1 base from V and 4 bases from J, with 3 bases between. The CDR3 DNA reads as TGTGCCAGCAGCCAAGTGGCAGATACGCAGTATTTT. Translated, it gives CASSQVADTQYF.

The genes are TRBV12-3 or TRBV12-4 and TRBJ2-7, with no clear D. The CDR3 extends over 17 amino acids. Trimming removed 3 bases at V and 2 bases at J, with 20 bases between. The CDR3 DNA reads TGTGCCAGCAGTTTTCATCCCCCAACAGTTATTGCCTACGAGCAGTACTTC. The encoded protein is CASSFHPPTVIAYEQYF.

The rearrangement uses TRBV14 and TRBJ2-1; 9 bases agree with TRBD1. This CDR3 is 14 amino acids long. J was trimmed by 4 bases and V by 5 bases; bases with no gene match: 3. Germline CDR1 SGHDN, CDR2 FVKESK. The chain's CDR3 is CASSTGQGYNEQFF. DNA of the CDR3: TGTGCCAGCAGCACGGGACAGGGTTACAATGAGCAGTTCTTC.

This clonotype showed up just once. The CDR3 region is CASSPSGTAPEAFF. The DNA of the CDR3 is TGTGCCAGCAGTCCTTCGGGGACAGCACCTGAAGCTTTCTTT. V gene TRBV5-6 combines with J gene TRBJ1-1; 7 bases match TRBD1. The germline CDR1 and CDR2 sequences are SGHDT and YYEEEE. Losses at the gene ends were 5 bases for V and 6 bases for J; bases not matched to a gene: 10. The CDR3 spans 14 residues.

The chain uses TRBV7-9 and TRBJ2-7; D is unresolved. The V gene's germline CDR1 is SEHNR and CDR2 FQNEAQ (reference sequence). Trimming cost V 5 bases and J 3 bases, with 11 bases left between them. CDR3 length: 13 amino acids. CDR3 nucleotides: TGTGCCAGCAGCCCAATGCTAGTCTACGAGCAGTACTTC. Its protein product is CASSPMLVYEQYF.

CDR3 protein: CASSLRQGNQETQYF. CDR3 coding DNA: TGTGCCAGCAGCTTACGACAGGGGAACCAAGAGACCCAGTACTTC. This chain uses TRBV7-9 with TRBJ2-5, with 8 bases aligning to TRBD1. The CDR3 is made up of 15 amino acids. The V gene end was trimmed by 2 bases and the J gene end by 0 bases; junction bases not matched to a gene: 2. CDR1 and CDR2 (germline): SEHNR, FQNEAQ (reference sequence).

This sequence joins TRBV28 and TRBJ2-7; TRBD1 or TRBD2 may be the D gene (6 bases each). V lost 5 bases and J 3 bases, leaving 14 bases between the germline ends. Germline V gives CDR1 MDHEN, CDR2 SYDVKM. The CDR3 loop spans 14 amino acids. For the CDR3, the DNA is TGTGCCAGCAGTCCCATCCGGGGGCGCTACGAGCAGTACTTC. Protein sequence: CASSPIRGRYEQYF.

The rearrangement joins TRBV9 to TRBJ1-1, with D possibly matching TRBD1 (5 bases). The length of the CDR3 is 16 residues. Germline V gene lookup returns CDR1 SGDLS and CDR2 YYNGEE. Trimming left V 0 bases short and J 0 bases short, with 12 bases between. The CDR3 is CASSVGGQGLNTEAFF. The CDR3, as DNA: TGTGCCAGCAGCGTAGGTGGGCAGGGTCTGAACACTGAAGCTTTCTTT. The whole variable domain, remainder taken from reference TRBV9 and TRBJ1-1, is DSGVTQTPKHLITATGQRVTLRCSPRSGDLSVYWYQQSLDQGLQFLIQYYNGEERAKGNILERFSAQQFPDLHSELNLSSLELGDSALYFCASSVGGQGLNTEAFFGQGTRLTVV.

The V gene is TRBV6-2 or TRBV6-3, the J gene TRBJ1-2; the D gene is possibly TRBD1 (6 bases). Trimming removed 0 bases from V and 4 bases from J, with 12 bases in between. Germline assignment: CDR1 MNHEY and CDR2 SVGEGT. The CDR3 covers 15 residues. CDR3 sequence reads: CASSYSIQGLYGYTF. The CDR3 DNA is TGTGCCAGCAGTTACTCGATACAGGGACTCTATGGCTACACCTTC.

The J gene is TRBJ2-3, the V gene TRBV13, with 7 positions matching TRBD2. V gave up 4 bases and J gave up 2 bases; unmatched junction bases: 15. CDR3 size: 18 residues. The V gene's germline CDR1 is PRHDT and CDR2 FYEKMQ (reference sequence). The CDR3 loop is CASSSLLAERTPTDTQYF. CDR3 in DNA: TGTGCCAGCAGCTCCCTCCTAGCGGAGAGAACCCCCACAGATACGCAGTATTTT.